Listed below are T cell receptor beta chains from one sample, sequenced in a study of tumor and adjacent non-tumor tissue in lung cancer. TCRdb recomputed calls from the multiplex PCR reads with MiXCR, one row per CDR3 protein. The data show about 43,000 distinct CDR3 sequences, roughly 60% seen once. The sample comprised distant non-tumor lung tissue. These receptors originate from a man aged 50 or older with non-small cell lung cancer. CDR3s include the opening cysteine and the closing phenylalanine or tryptophan. A D gene is named only where the DNA matches it firmly. Clone size is shown for a subset of rows, as once, few, many or a class of expanded clone.

V gene: TRBV4-2; clone size: -; D gene: TRBD2; J gene: TRBJ2-2; CDR3 DNA: TGTGCCAGCAGCCAAGAGGGACTAGCGAGGGCGATCACAGTGGAGCTGTTTTTT; CDR3 protein: CASSQEGLARAITVELFF
V gene: TRBV29-1; clone size: -; D gene: TRBD1; J gene: TRBJ1-1; CDR3 DNA: TGCAGCTCGGGACAGATGAACACTGAAGTTTTTTTT; CDR3 protein: CSSGQMNTEVFF
V gene: TRBV28; clone size: many; D gene: TRBD2; J gene: TRBJ2-1; CDR3 DNA: TGTGCCAGCAGTTTCTACGGGAGGGCCGACAATGAGCAGTTCTTC; CDR3 protein: CASSFYGRADNEQFF
V gene: TRBV29-1; clone size: -; D gene: TRBD2; J gene: TRBJ2-2; CDR3 DNA: TGCAGCCTTGAGCGGGGCTCCAACACCGGGGAGCTGTTTTTT; CDR3 protein: CSLERGSNTGELFF
V gene: TRBV30; clone size: many; D gene: -; J gene: TRBJ2-5; CDR3 DNA: TGTGCCTGGAGTCAAGGGGGGCAAGAGACCCAGTACTTC; CDR3 protein: CAWSQGGQETQYF
V gene: TRBV30; clone size: many; D gene: -; J gene: TRBJ1-4; CDR3 DNA: TGTGCCTGGGGCAGGGGAAGTGAAAAACTGTTTTTT; CDR3 protein: CAWGRGSEKLFF
V gene: TRBV24-1; clone size: -; D gene: -; J gene: TRBJ2-5; CDR3 DNA: TGTGTCACCAGTGGAGCGATTTCGGAGGCCCAGTACTTC; CDR3 protein: CVTSGAISEAQYF
V gene: TRBV5-5; clone size: -; D gene: -; J gene: TRBJ1-2; CDR3 DNA: TGTGCCAGCAGCACGGGAGAGCTAACTAACTATGGCTACACCTTC; CDR3 protein: CASSTGELTNYGYTF
V gene: TRBV5-1; clone size: few; D gene: TRBD1; J gene: TRBJ1-1; CDR3 DNA: TGCGCCAGCAGCTTGGAAAGTATGGGACAGGGTATGACTGAAGCTTTCTTT; CDR3 protein: CASSLESMGQGMTEAFF
V gene: TRBV6-5; clone size: -; D gene: -; J gene: TRBJ2-7; CDR3 DNA: TGTGCCAGCACTAGAACCAGGGAAATCTACGAGAAGTACTTC; CDR3 protein: CASTRTREIYEKYF
V gene: TRBV5-1; clone size: -; D gene: -; J gene: TRBJ2-6; CDR3 DNA: TGCGCCAGCAGCGACGGGACCACGAGCTCTGGGGCCAACATCCTGACTTTC; CDR3 protein: CASSDGTTSSGANILTF
V gene: TRBV6-5; clone size: many; D gene: -; J gene: TRBJ1-2; CDR3 DNA: TGTGCCAGCAGGAGGGAAGGGGCTGGCTACACCTTC; CDR3 protein: CASRREGAGYTF
V gene: TRBV29-1; clone size: once; D gene: -; J gene: TRBJ2-5; CDR3 DNA: TGCAGCGTTGACAAGGGGATGCAAGAGAACCAGTACTTC; CDR3 protein: CSVDKGMQENQYF
V gene: TRBV4-1; clone size: -; D gene: TRBD1; J gene: TRBJ1-2; CDR3 DNA: TGTGCCAGCAGCCAAGAGTGGACAGGACGCACCTATGGCTACACCTTC; CDR3 protein: CASSQEWTGRTYGYTF
V gene: TRBV5-5; clone size: -; D gene: -; J gene: TRBJ1-5; CDR3 DNA: TGTGCCAGCAGCCCTATCATCAGCAATCATCCCCAACATTTT; CDR3 protein: CASSPIISNHPQHF
V gene: TRBV10-3; clone size: -; D gene: -; J gene: TRBJ1-4; CDR3 DNA: TGTGCCATTAGTGAGTCCGGACTACCGTTTTTT; CDR3 protein: CAISESGLPFF
V gene: TRBV15; clone size: -; D gene: TRBD2; J gene: TRBJ2-1; CDR3 DNA: TGTGCCACCAGCAGAGAGACTAGCGGGTCGAGCTCCTACAATGAGCAGTTCTTC; CDR3 protein: CATSRETSGSSSYNEQFF
V gene: TRBV6-5; clone size: -; D gene: TRBD1; J gene: TRBJ2-1; CDR3 DNA: TGTGTCAGCAATTCGGGACAGGGGGGCTCCTACAATGAGCAGTTCTTC; CDR3 protein: CVSNSGQGGSYNEQFF
V gene: TRBV28; clone size: -; D gene: -; J gene: TRBJ2-5; CDR3 DNA: TGTACCTGCTTGACAGGAAACCAAGAGACCCAGTACTTC; CDR3 protein: CTCLTGNQETQYF
V gene: TRBV5-1; clone size: many; D gene: -; J gene: TRBJ2-3; CDR3 DNA: TGCGCCAGCAGCTTGGAGGGAAATGAAGATACGCAGTATTTT; CDR3 protein: CASSLEGNEDTQYF
V gene: TRBV10-2; clone size: once; D gene: -; J gene: TRBJ2-7; CDR3 DNA: TGCGCCAGCAGTGGTGGGCAGGGTCGGGACGAGCAGTACTTC; CDR3 protein: CASSGGQGRDEQYF
V gene: TRBV7-8; clone size: many; D gene: -; J gene: TRBJ1-3; CDR3 DNA: TGTGCCAGCAGCGTTACCGCCTCGGTTAGCGGAAACACCATATATTTT; CDR3 protein: CASSVTASVSGNTIYF
V gene: TRBV6-1; clone size: -; D gene: -; J gene: TRBJ2-1; CDR3 DNA: TGTGCCAGCAGTGAAGGTTGGACTACTGAGCAGTTCTTT; CDR3 protein: CASSEGWTTEQFF
V gene: TRBV11-2; clone size: medium-sized; D gene: -; J gene: TRBJ2-2; CDR3 DNA: TGTGCCAGCAGCTTAATGGGCGGGAACACCGGGGAGCTGTTTTTT; CDR3 protein: CASSLMGGNTGELFF
V gene: TRBV5-1; clone size: once; D gene: TRBD2; J gene: TRBJ2-1; CDR3 DNA: TGCGCCAGCAGAAGAACGACTAGCGGGAGGACCTCCCCCTACAGTGAGCAGTTCTTC; CDR3 protein: CASRRTTSGRTSPYSEQFF
V gene: TRBV2; clone size: -; D gene: -; J gene: TRBJ2-2; CDR3 DNA: TGTGCCTCAAGGAGGGAAGACGCCGGGGAGCTGTTTTTT; CDR3 protein: CASRREDAGELFF